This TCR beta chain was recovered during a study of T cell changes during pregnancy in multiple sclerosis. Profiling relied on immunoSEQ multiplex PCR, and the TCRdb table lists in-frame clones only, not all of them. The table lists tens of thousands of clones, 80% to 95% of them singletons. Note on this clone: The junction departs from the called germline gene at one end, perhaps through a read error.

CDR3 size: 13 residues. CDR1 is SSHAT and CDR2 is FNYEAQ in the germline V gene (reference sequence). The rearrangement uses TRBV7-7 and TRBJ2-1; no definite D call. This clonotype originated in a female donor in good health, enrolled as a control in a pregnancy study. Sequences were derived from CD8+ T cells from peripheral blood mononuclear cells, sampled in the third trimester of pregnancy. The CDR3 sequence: CASSPGQASEQFF. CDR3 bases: TGTGCTAGCAGCCCAGGTCAGGCCAGTGAGCAGTTCTTC.